This TCR beta chain comes out of a study of CD8 T cells in ankylosing spondylitis. The study, taken as a whole, reports: In ankylosing spondylitis blood, a motif of 7 to 9 highly homologous TCR beta variants appeared characteristic.

From the 5' RACE reads, TCRdb called clonotypes with MiXCR, one entry per CDR3 protein. Of about 540,000 distinct CDR3 sequences listed, more than 9.5% are singletons. Worth noting for this clonotype: Its specificity is unknown.

Germline lookup yields CDR1 DFQATT and CDR2 SNEGSKA (reference sequence). The trim removed 6 bases at V and 0 bases at J, leaving 3 bases unmatched. The CDR3 totals 13 residues. The V gene is TRBV20-1, the J gene TRBJ2-5; TRBD1 matches 8 bases. The sequencing input was blood, either unsorted or a sorted T cell fraction (not recorded which). This clonotype was sampled from a male donor with ankylosing spondylitis. The CDR3 DNA follows: TGCAGTGCCAGGGACAGGTACCAAGAGACCCAGTACTTC. It yields the protein CSARDRYQETQYF.